This T cell receptor beta chain was retrieved from a study of T cell responses to AZD1222 COVID-19 vaccine. Germline CDR1 reads LGHNA; CDR2 reads YSLEER. This CDR3 comprises 15 residues. The germline V and J ends were trimmed by 0 bases and 2 bases, with 10 bases remaining between them. Here immunoSEQ multiplex PCR was the method, and the copy in TCRdb shows in-frame clones only, minus some. The sample lists about 84,000 clones, over 75% occurring once. This sequence originates from an adult who received the AZD1222 COVID-19 vaccine. The J gene is TRBJ1-1, the V gene TRBV4-3; D is unresolved. The input for sequencing was peripheral blood, taken 28 days after the second AZD1222 dose. The CDR3 spells CASSQETGTNTEAFF. The CDR3 DNA is TGCGCCAGCAGCCAAGAAACCGGAACCAACACTGAAGCTTTCTTT.